The clone carrying this T cell receptor beta chain showed up just a few times. Antigen specificity is unknown. Germline lookup yields CDR1 SEHNR and CDR2 FQNEAQ (reference sequence). This CDR3 is 14 amino acids long. Trimming left V 1 base short and J 7 bases short, with 14 bases between. Template switching, a step in the protocol, added a universal primer site, and cDNA carried unique molecular identifiers. TCRdb re-called the 5' RACE reads through MiXCR, storing one row per CDR3 protein. The sample holds about 210,000 distinct CDR3 sequences; roughly 9.4% are singletons and the top ten take about 5.5%. The data are from a study of identical twins. Study-level points and caveats: Memory repertoires lacked the insertion deficit that abundant cord blood beta clonotypes showed. Conclusions were drawn cross-sectionally by statistical analysis, without following the same donors.

Sequences were obtained from memory (CD45RO+) T cells sorted from blood. This receptor was identified in a woman under 30 in good health. The chain is built from TRBV7-9 and TRBJ2-7; D perhaps matches TRBD1 (6 bases). CDR3 bases: TGTGCCAGCAGCTTAGGGGGGCCACCGGGAGAGCAGTACTTC. Translating it yields CASSLGGPPGEQYF.